This paragraph reports one T cell receptor beta chain. Its ends do not fully match the called genes, so a read error is possible. MiXCR, applied by TCRdb to the 5' RACE reads, yields one record per CDR3 protein. The sample has about 5,400 distinct CDR3 sequences; 50% to 65% are singletons. Looked up from germline, CDR1 is SGHRS and CDR2 is YFSETQ. The CDR3 length is 17 residues. V gene TRBV5-1 combines with J gene TRBJ2-7, with D perhaps matching TRBD2 (5 bases). Input material: memory CD4+ T cells sorted from blood. Subset given: memory CD4+ T cells, CD4+CD45RO+CD25-. This clonotype was obtained from a female donor with breast cancer. CDR3 loop: CASGFGPSGESSYEQYF. The CDR3 region has the DNA TGCGCCAGCGGCTTTGGTCCGAGCGGAGAGAGCTCCTACGAGCAGTACTTC.